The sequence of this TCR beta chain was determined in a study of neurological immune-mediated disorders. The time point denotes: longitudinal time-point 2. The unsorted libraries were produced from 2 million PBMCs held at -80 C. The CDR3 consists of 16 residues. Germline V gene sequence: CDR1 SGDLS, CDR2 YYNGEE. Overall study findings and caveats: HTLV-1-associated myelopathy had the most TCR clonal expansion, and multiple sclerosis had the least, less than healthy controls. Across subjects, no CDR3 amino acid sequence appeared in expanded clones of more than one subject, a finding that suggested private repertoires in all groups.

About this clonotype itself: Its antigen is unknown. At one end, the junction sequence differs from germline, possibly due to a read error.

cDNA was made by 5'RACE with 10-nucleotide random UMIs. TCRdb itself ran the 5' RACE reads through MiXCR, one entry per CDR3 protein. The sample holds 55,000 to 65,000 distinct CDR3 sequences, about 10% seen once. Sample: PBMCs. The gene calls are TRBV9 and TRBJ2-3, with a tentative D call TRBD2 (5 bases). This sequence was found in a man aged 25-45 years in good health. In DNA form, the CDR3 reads TGTGCCAGCAGCGTAAACGTGGGTTCTAGCACAGATACGCTGTATTTT. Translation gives CASSVNVGSSTDTLYF.